These 4 T cell receptor beta chains were sequenced from one sample in a study of beta chain features in type 1 diabetes. All of the isolated RNA was reverse transcribed, so expressed TCRB transcripts were sequenced. The method was immunoSEQ multiplex PCR; TCRdb's version includes in-frame clones alone and lacks a portion of them. Of more than 350,000 clones in the sample, about an eighth were seen once. Sequencing was carried out using naive CD4+ T cells from blood. Receptors originate from a woman aged 18-29 years in good health.

Comments on this clone: Different DNA sequences within this sample yield the same CDR3. This chain uses TRBV2 with TRBJ2-5; no definite D call. V was cut by 8 bases and J by 2 bases, with 12 bases left in between. The germline gives CDR1 SNHLY, CDR2 FYNNEI. There are 13 residues in the CDR3. The CDR3 here is CASSVGLQETQYF. In DNA form, the CDR3 reads TGTGCCAGCTCCGTAGGCTTGCAAGAGACCCAGTACTTC.

This clone was counted a few times. The chain links TRBV7-2 to TRBJ2-2, with D perhaps matching TRBD2 (6 bases). Per germline, CDR1 SGHTA and CDR2 FQGNSA. CDR3 length: 14 residues. V lost 5 bases to trimming and J lost 5 bases, with 12 bases between them. The CDR3 is CASSPGGKTGELFF. The CDR3 DNA reads as TGTGCCAGCAGCCCAGGAGGGAAAACCGGGGAGCTGTTTTTT.

This clone showed up just a few times. This chain joins TRBV5-6 and TRBJ2-2; no reliable D call. Germline V lookup: CDR1 SGHDT, CDR2 YYEEEE. Trimming left V 2 bases short and J 6 bases short, with 11 bases between. The CDR3 totals 14 residues. CDR3 in amino acids: CASSLPHGSGELFF. CDR3 bases: TGTGCCAGCAGCTTACCACATGGGTCCGGGGAGCTGTTTTTT.

This clone was counted a few times. The chain uses TRBV4-1 and TRBJ2-3, with TRBD2 matching over 7 bases. V lost 4 bases and J lost 0; bases outside the gene matches: 13. CDR3 length equals 18 residues. The germline V gene encodes CDR1 MGHRA and CDR2 YSYEKL. The DNA for the CDR3 is TGCGCCAGCAGCCCCTATCCTAAGCGGGGCCTTAGCACAGATACGCAGTATTTT. Protein sequence: CASSPYPKRGLSTDTQYF.